The rows below give T cell receptor beta chains drawn from one sample of a study of blood T cell repertoires in COVID-19. Data came from immunoSEQ multiplex PCR; TCRdb stores just in-frame clones and leaves some out. The sample lists 100,000 to 150,000 clones, over 60% occurring once. The sample was peripheral blood. These receptors all stem from a human donor in a cohort sampled during active COVID-19. CDR3s leave out the opening cysteine and the closing phenylalanine or tryptophan.

cdr3_aa: ASSYSGSYEQY
v_call: TRBV5-4
cdr3_length: 11

cdr3_aa: ASSFSLAGGSYEQY
v_call: TRBV7-8
cdr3_length: 14

cdr3_aa: ASSVDRVFDGYT
v_call: TRBV5-5
cdr3_length: 12

cdr3_aa: ASSQMSNQPQH
v_call: TRBV12-3/TRBV12-4
cdr3_length: 11

cdr3_aa: ASSLVGRGPKETQY
v_call: TRBV5-8
cdr3_length: 14

cdr3_aa: SVVGGSSGNTIY
v_call: TRBV29-1
cdr3_length: 12

cdr3_aa: ASSYSGTGGNEQF
v_call: TRBV6-5
cdr3_length: 13

cdr3_aa: ASSYELREQY
v_call: TRBV6-6
cdr3_length: 10

cdr3_aa: ATSDSPGGSNEQF
v_call: TRBV24-1
cdr3_length: 13

cdr3_aa: ASSSSGTGGREQY
v_call: TRBV7-3
cdr3_length: 13

cdr3_aa: ASSETVAYEQY
v_call: TRBV6-1
cdr3_length: 11

cdr3_aa: ASRPRTGNTEAF
v_call: TRBV19
cdr3_length: 12

cdr3_aa: ASSIAPLGGDTEAF
v_call: TRBV19
cdr3_length: 14

cdr3_aa: ASRSEGYGYT
v_call: TRBV7-9
cdr3_length: 10

cdr3_aa: ASSPGGRYEQY
v_call: TRBV18
cdr3_length: 11

cdr3_aa: ASSQEGGPDEKLF
v_call: TRBV3-1/TRBV3-2
cdr3_length: 13

cdr3_aa: ASALRSSYNEQF
v_call: TRBV5-5
cdr3_length: 12

cdr3_aa: ASNRDRGHGGYT
v_call: TRBV28
cdr3_length: 12

cdr3_aa: ASSSTGVGNQPQH
v_call: TRBV5-6
cdr3_length: 13

cdr3_aa: ASRHREGLQPQH
v_call: TRBV28
cdr3_length: 12

cdr3_aa: ASSTQRAVDAYGYT
v_call: TRBV19
cdr3_length: 14

cdr3_aa: ASTQPRGLAGACEQY
v_call: TRBV10-1
cdr3_length: 15

cdr3_aa: ASSQLAGRSYEQY
v_call: TRBV3-1/TRBV3-2
cdr3_length: 13

cdr3_aa: ASSFEKREHYEQY
v_call: TRBV11-2
cdr3_length: 13

cdr3_aa: ASRVWASGYEQY
v_call: TRBV13
cdr3_length: 12

cdr3_aa: ASSPEGSGSDYEQY
v_call: TRBV5-1
cdr3_length: 14

cdr3_aa: ASSSGRSSGNTIY
v_call: TRBV7-2
cdr3_length: 13

cdr3_aa: ASSLTASYEQY
v_call: TRBV28
cdr3_length: 11

cdr3_aa: ASSSGQGLATEAF
v_call: TRBV11-2
cdr3_length: 13

cdr3_aa: ASSLVGTGYYEQY
v_call: TRBV7-9
cdr3_length: 13

cdr3_aa: ASDSTRTANYGYT
v_call: TRBV7-9
cdr3_length: 13

cdr3_aa: ASSPSGGGDNSPLH
v_call: TRBV7-9
cdr3_length: 14

cdr3_aa: SARSRDILPYGYT
v_call: TRBV29-1
cdr3_length: 13

cdr3_aa: ASRPWGGEQY
v_call: TRBV19
cdr3_length: 10

cdr3_aa: SVRSSRSYEQY
v_call: TRBV29-1
cdr3_length: 11

cdr3_aa: ASSELPHGLGPSPNNYGYT
v_call: TRBV6-1
cdr3_length: 19

cdr3_aa: ASSPMLPSTGANVLT
v_call: TRBV18
cdr3_length: 15

cdr3_aa: ASRVQGGYGYT
v_call: TRBV19
cdr3_length: 11

cdr3_aa: VSSYHREQETQY
v_call: TRBV7-5
cdr3_length: 12

cdr3_aa: ASSPTEANKVQETQY
v_call: TRBV4-2
cdr3_length: 15

cdr3_aa: ASSADSGRPYEQY
v_call: TRBV9
cdr3_length: 13

cdr3_aa: ASSYGGGQGDTQY
v_call: TRBV7-7
cdr3_length: 13

cdr3_aa: ASSSTGQGSPGYT
v_call: TRBV5-1
cdr3_length: 13

cdr3_aa: ASSRTGAGANVLT
v_call: TRBV28
cdr3_length: 13

cdr3_aa: ASSEWIAGAGETQY
v_call: TRBV2
cdr3_length: 14

cdr3_aa: ASSLRSGTGDTAF
v_call: TRBV7-9
cdr3_length: 13

cdr3_aa: ASSEAPGHFYEQY
v_call: TRBV6-1
cdr3_length: 13

cdr3_aa: ASSFKAGGPERTGELF
v_call: TRBV28
cdr3_length: 16

cdr3_aa: ATSSLWAGEQY
v_call: TRBV15
cdr3_length: 11